One and the same sample provided the 10 T cell receptor beta chains below, sequenced in a study of blood T cell repertoires in COVID-19. The table came from immunoSEQ multiplex PCR; TCRdb's copy has only in-frame clones and leaves some out. The sample includes roughly 220,000 clones, 75% to 90% of them seen just once. Material for sequencing was PBMCs or T cells enriched from blood (not recorded which). The receptors were gathered from a woman in her forties with acute COVID-19.

This clone has a single count. The CDR3, as DNA: TGTGCCAGCAGCCCCACGGCTAGCGGGGCCGGGGAGCTGTTTTTT. This codes for CASSPTASGAGELFF. The V gene is TRBV6-5, the J gene TRBJ2-2, with TRBD2 identical over 9 bases. The germline V gene has CDR1 MNHEY and CDR2 SVGAGI. V trimming: 6 bases; J trimming: 6 bases; junction bases outside the gene matches: 8. This CDR3 is 15 amino acids long.

The gene calls are TRBV9 and TRBJ1-2; TRBD1 might be the D (6 bases). CDR1 and CDR2 from the germline V gene are SGDLS and YYNGEE. Trimming stripped 4 bases from V and 7 bases from J, with 17 bases between. The CDR3 totals 14 residues. The CDR3 here is CASSSTQGKGGYTF. The CDR3 bases are TGTGCCAGCAGCTCCACCCAGGGGAAAGGTGGCTACACCTTC.

This clone has at least ten counts. CDR3 bases: TGTGCCAGCAGTTACTCGAATAGCGGGGTCTCTGAAGCTTTCTTT. Its translation: CASSYSNSGVSEAFF. The chain links TRBV6-5 to TRBJ1-1; D is undetermined. Deletions cut 0 bases from V and 6 bases from J, with 14 bases between. The CDR3 extends over 15 amino acids. CDR1 MNHEY and CDR2 SVGAGI come from the germline V gene.

The chain couples TRBV27 to TRBJ1-4; the match to TRBD1 covers 7 bases. Germline V lookup: CDR1 MNHEY, CDR2 SMNVEV (reference sequence). Germline trimming cut 5 bases from V and 4 bases from J; bases unmatched to any gene: 10. CDR3 length equals 16 residues. The CDR3 DNA sequence: TGTGCCAGCAGTCCGAAAGTGACAGGGCTTAATGAAAAACTGTTTTTT. This codes for CASSPKVTGLNEKLFF.

The V and J genes are TRBV7-9 and TRBJ1-1; D is ambiguous. The CDR3 length is 15 residues. The germline gives CDR1 SEHNR, CDR2 FQNEAQ (reference sequence). The ends were cut back, 5 bases at V and 1 base at J, with 14 bases in the middle. CDR3 nucleotides: TGTGCCAGCAGCCAAATACCCGGGTCGAACACTGAAGCTTTCTTT. It codes for CASSQIPGSNTEAFF.

V is TRBV7-9 and J is TRBJ2-1; TRBD2 matches at 10 bases. This CDR3 spans 15 amino acids. Unmatched junction bases numbered 3, after V lost 2 bases and J lost 5 bases. Germline V gene data show CDR1 as SEHNR and CDR2 as FQNEAQ (reference sequence). CDR3: CASSLTSGANNEQFF. In DNA, the CDR3 is TGTGCCAGCAGCTTAACTAGCGGGGCTAACAATGAGCAGTTCTTC. Together with reference TRBV7-9 and TRBJ2-1, the CDR3 gives the full variable domain: DTGVSQNPRHKITKRGQNVTFRCDPISEHNRLYWYRQTLGQGPEFLTYFQNEAQLEKSRLLSDRFSAERPKGSFSTLEIQRTEQGDSAMYLCASSLTSGANNEQFFGPGTRLTVL.

The chain recombines TRBV19 with TRBJ1-1; tentative D call: TRBD1 (6 bases). V dropped 10 bases and J dropped 3 bases, with 21 bases sitting between them. The CDR3 sequence is 15 residues long. CDR1 and CDR2 (germline): LNHDA, SQIVND (reference sequence). DNA for the CDR3: TGTGCCACCCAAACCGGGGGGCGCCGGGACACTGAAGCTTTCTTT. This sequence encodes CATQTGGRRDTEAFF.

J is TRBJ1-2 and V is TRBV29-1, with D hard to call. CDR1 is SQVTM and CDR2 is ANQGSEA in the germline V gene. The CDR3 totals 14 residues. V dropped 0 bases and J dropped 6 bases, with 14 bases sitting between them. In DNA, the CDR3 is TGCAGCGTTGAAGACCCCAGCGGCAAAGATGGCTACACCTTC. Amino acid sequence: CSVEDPSGKDGYTF. The full variable domain, in which reference TRBV29-1 and TRBJ1-2 provide the parts outside the CDR3, is SAVISQKPSRDICQRGTSLTIQCQVDSQVTMMFWYRQQPGQSLTLIATANQGSEATYESGFVIDKFPISRPNLTFSTLTVSNMSPEDSSIYLCSVEDPSGKDGYTFGSGTRLTVV.

This chain uses TRBV6-5 with TRBJ2-5; D is uncertain. The CDR3 extends over 14 amino acids. Trimming pared 6 bases from V and 5 bases from J, leaving 16 bases between. CDR1 MNHEY and CDR2 SVGAGI come from the germline V gene. CDR3 amino acids: CASSSTRLRETQYF. In nucleotides, the CDR3 is TGTGCCAGCAGCTCGACTCGACTGAGGGAGACCCAGTACTTC.

This clone was found once. The genes are TRBV9 and TRBJ2-3; tentatively, D is TRBD2 (5 bases). This CDR3 region has 14 residues. Germline CDR1 SGDLS, CDR2 YYNGEE. Trimming pared 4 bases from V and 2 bases from J, leaving 11 bases between. CDR3 in DNA: TGTGCCAGCAGCCCACAGCGGTACACAGATACGCAGTATTTT. Translated: CASSPQRYTDTQYF.